One T cell receptor beta chain is described in this entry. No patient had autoimmune disease or received systemic immunosuppression. The CDR3 runs to 14 residues. J lost 4 bases, V lost 4 bases, and 3 bases had no gene match. Looked up from germline, CDR1 is SNHLY and CDR2 is FYNNEI. TCRdb's copy holds only in-frame clones and misses some; the assay was immunoSEQ multiplex PCR. Of some 49,000 clones listed, around 79% are singletons. The sample originates from a study of OX40 agonist ivuxolimab in advanced cancers. V is TRBV2 and J is TRBJ2-2; 7 nucleotides match TRBD1. Sample: CD4+ or CD8+ T cells sorted from blood, taken in a trial of the OX40 agonist ivuxolimab. The receptor's source is an adult with an advanced solid tumor such as melanoma, head and neck, liver or kidney cancer. The CDR3 coding sequence is TGTGCCAGCAGTGGACAGGGTCGCACCGGGGAGCTGTTTTTT. Protein: CASSGQGRTGELFF.